This entry features one T cell receptor (beta chain) sequence. Its antigen is unknown. V lost 3 bases and J 5 bases, leaving 8 bases between the germline ends. CDR1 and CDR2 (germline): LNHDA, SQIVND (reference sequence). The CDR3 is made up of 13 amino acids. Both TRBC1 and TRBC2 were covered by a beta constant-region primer of two equimolar oligonucleotides. The ligated cDNA underwent four PCR rounds using SP2 and nested alpha and beta constant-region primers. A 12-nucleotide UMI and the SP2 primer were added to the cDNA 3' end by oligonucleotide ligation. In TCRdb, the UMI-ligation and nested PCR reads were re-called with MiXCR into one record per CDR3 protein. The table lists under 150,000 distinct CDR3 sequences, under 25% of them singletons. Overnight CMV lysate stimulation of fresh PBMCs defined donor CMV status by CD4+ IFNgamma. The sample originates from a study of naive and memory T cell subsets. General study findings and limits: In CD4 and CD8 cells, diversity dropped from naive through EMRA. Especially in CD8 cells, naive repertoires contained a few larger clonotypes, possibly CD45RA-re-expressing memory cells.

The chain links TRBV19 to TRBJ2-4; D gene ambiguous. The clonotype comes from a human donor in good health. Sequencing used naive CD8+ T cells from blood. For the CDR3, the DNA is TGTGCCAGTAGTATCCCGACCCAAAACATTCAGTACTTC. Protein: CASSIPTQNIQYF.